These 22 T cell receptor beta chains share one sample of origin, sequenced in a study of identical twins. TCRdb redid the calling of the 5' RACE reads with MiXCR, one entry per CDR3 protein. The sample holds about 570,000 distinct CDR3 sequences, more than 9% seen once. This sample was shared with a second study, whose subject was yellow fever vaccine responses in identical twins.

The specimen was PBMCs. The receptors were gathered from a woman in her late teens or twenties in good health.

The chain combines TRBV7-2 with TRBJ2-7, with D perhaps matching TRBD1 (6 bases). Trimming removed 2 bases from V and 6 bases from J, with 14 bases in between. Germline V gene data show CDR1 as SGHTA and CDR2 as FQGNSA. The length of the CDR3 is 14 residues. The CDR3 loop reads CASSLSQGTAEQYF. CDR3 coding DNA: TGTGCCAGCAGCTTATCACAGGGTACAGCCGAGCAGTACTTC.

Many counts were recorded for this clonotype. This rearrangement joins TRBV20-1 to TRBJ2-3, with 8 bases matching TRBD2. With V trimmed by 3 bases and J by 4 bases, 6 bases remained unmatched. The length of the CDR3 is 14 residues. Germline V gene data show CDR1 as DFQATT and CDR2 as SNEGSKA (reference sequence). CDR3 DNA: TGCAGTGCTAGGAAAGCGGGAGCCGCAGATACGCAGTATTTT. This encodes CSARKAGAADTQYF.

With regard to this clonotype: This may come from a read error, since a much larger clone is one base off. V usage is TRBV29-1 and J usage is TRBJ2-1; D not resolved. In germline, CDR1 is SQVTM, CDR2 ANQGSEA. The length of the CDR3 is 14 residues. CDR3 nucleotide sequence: TGCAGCGTTGAACGCGGTATACCCTACAATGAGCTGTTCTTC. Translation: CSVERGIPYNELFF.

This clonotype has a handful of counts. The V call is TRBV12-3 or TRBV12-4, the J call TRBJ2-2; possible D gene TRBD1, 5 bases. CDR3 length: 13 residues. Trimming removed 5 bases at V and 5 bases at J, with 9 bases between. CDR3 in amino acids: CASSVQGTGELFF. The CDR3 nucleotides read TGTGCCAGCAGTGTCCAGGGAACCGGGGAGCTGTTTTTT.

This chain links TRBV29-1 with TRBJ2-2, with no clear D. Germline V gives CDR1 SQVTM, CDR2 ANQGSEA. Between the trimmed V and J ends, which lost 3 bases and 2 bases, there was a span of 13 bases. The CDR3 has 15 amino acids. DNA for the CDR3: TGCAGCGTTGACACCCCGGCAAGCAACACCGGGGAGCTGTTTTTT. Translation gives CSVDTPASNTGELFF.

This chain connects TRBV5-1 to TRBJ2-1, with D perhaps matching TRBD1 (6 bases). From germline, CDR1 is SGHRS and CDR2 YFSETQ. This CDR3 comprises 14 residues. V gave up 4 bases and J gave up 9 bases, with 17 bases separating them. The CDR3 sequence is CASSRAWGRGEQFF. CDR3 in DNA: TGCGCCAGCAGCAGGGCGTGGGGGCGCGGTGAGCAGTTCTTC.

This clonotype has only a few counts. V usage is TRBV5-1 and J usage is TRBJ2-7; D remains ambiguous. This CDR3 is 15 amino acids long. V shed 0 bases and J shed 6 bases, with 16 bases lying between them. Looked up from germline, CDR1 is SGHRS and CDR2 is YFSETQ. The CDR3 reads CASSLDVSLNGEQYF. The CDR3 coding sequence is TGCGCCAGCAGCTTGGACGTCTCTCTGAATGGCGAGCAGTACTTC.

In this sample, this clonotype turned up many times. CDR3 nucleotide sequence: TGTGCCAGCAGCGTAGGGTCCCAGGCTGTTGAGCAGTTCTTC. Translation: CASSVGSQAVEQFF. The rearrangement links TRBV9 to TRBJ2-1; D is unresolved. The CDR3 is 14 residues long. Germline V gives CDR1 SGDLS, CDR2 YYNGEE. V was clipped by 0 bases and J by 9 bases, with 13 bases between them.

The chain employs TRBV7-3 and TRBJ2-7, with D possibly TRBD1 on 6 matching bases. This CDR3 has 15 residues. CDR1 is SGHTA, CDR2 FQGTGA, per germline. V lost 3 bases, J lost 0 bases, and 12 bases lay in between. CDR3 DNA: TGTGCCAGCAGCTTTGGGGGCGCGGGCTCCTACGAGCAGTACTTC. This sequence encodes CASSFGGAGSYEQYF.

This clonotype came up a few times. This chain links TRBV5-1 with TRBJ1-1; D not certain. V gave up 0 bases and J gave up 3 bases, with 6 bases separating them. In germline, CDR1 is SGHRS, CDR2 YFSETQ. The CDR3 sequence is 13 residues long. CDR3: CASSLGWDTEAFF. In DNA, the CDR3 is TGCGCCAGCAGCTTGGGATGGGACACTGAAGCTTTCTTT.

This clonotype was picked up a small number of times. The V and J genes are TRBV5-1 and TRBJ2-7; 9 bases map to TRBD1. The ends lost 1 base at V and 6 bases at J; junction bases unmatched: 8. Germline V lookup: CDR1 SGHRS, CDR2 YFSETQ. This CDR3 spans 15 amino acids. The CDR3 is CASSLTGTGLSEQYF. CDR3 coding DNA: TGCGCCAGCAGCTTGACCGGGACAGGGTTATCCGAGCAGTACTTC.

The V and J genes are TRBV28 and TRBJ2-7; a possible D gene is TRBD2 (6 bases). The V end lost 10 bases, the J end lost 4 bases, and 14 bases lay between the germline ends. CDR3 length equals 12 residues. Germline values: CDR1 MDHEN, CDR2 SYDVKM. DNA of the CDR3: TGTGCCATCCGAAGGGAGGCTTACGAGCAGTACTTC. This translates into CAIRREAYEQYF.

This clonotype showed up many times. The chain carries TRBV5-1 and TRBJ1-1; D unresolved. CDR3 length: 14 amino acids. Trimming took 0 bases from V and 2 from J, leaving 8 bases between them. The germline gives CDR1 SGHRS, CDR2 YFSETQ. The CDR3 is CASSLAAGNTEAFF. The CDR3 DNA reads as TGCGCCAGCAGCTTGGCCGCGGGTAACACTGAAGCTTTCTTT.

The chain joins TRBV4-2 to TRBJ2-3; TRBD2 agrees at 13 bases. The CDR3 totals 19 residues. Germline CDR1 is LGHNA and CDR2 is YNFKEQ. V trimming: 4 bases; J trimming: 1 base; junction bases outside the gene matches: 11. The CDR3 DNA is TGTGCCAGCAGCCCCCCCGGACTAGCGGGAGTAACTGGCACAGATACGCAGTATTTT. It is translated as CASSPPGLAGVTGTDTQYF.

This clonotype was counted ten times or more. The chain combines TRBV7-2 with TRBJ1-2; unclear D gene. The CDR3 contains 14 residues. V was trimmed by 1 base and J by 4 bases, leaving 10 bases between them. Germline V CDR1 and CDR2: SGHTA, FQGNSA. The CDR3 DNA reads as TGTGCCAGCAGCTTAGATCCTTCTAGCTATGGCTACACCTTC. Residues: CASSLDPSSYGYTF.

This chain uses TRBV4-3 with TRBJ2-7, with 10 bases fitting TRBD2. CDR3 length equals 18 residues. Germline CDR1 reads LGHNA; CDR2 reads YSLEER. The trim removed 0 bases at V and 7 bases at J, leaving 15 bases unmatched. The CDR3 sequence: CASSQDRASALAGVEQYF. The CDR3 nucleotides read TGCGCCAGCAGCCAAGATCGGGCCTCGGCGCTAGCGGGAGTTGAGCAGTACTTC.

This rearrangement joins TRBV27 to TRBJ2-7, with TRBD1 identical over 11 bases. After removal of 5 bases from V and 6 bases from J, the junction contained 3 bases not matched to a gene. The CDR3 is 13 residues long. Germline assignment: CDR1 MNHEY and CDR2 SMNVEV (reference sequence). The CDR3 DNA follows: TGTGCCAGCAGTGGACAGGGGGCGGGCGAGCAGTACTTC. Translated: CASSGQGAGEQYF.

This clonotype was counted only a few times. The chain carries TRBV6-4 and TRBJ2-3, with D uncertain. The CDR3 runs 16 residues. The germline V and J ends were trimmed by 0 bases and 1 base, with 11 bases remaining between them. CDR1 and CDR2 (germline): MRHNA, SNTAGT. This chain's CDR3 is CASSDSGGTGTDTQYF. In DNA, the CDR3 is TGTGCCAGCAGTGACTCCGGTGGCACAGGCACAGATACGCAGTATTTT.

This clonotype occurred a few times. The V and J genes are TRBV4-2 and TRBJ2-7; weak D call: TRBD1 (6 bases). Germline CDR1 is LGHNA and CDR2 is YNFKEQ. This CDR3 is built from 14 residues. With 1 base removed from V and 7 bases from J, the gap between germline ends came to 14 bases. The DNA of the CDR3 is TGTGCCAGCAGCCAAGGACAGGCGCTAAGGGAGCAGTACTTC. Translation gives CASSQGQALREQYF.

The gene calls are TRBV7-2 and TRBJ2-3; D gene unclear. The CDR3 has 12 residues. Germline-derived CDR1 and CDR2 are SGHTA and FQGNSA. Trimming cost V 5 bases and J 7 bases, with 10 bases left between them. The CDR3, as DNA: TGTGCCAGCAGCAGTAGTCCTAATACGCAGTATTTT. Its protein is CASSSSPNTQYF. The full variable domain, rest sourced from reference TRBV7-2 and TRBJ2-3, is GAGVSQSPSNKVTEKGKDVELRCDPISGHTALYWYRQSLGQGLEFLIYFQGNSAPDKSGLPSDRFSAERTGGSVSTLTIQRTQQEDSAVYLCASSSSPNTQYFGPGTRLTVL.

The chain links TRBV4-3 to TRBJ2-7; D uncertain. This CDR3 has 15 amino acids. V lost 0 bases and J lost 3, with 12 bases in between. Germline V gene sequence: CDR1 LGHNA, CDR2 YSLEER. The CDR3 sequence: CASSQDQGASYEQYF. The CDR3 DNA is TGCGCCAGCAGCCAAGATCAAGGAGCTAGCTACGAGCAGTACTTC.

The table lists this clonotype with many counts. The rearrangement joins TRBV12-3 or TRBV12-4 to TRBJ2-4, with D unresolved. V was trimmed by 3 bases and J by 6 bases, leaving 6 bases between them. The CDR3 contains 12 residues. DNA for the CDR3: TGTGCCAGCAGTTTCGTGGGAAACATTCAGTACTTC. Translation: CASSFVGNIQYF.